This T cell receptor (beta chain) was identified in a study of molecular identifiers for immune sequencing clone quantification. Study-level results: Among 900,000 to 1,000,000 naive cells, spiked Jurkat TCR RNA from a single cell was reportedly detectable.

TCRdb redid the calling of the PCR reads with MiXCR, one entry per CDR3 protein. The sample yields 250,000 to 350,000 distinct CDR3 sequences, around 21% seen once. Trimming pared 11 bases from V and 5 bases from J, leaving 15 bases between. CDR1 and CDR2 from the germline V gene are MNHEY and SVGAGI. This CDR3 contains 12 residues. Worth noting for this clonotype: Its antigen remains unidentified. A read error may be the cause here, since a much bigger clone is one base away.

The sequencing sample was made of naive CD8+ T cells from blood, with Jurkat cell RNA spiked in. Regarding subset: FACS-sorted CD8+CD4-CCR7+CD45RA+ naive T cells. This clonotype was sampled from a human donor in good health. Some libraries in this study had Jurkat cell RNA spiked in. The chain joins TRBV6-5 to TRBJ1-1; D gene uncertain. In DNA form, the CDR3 reads TGTGCCGCCCAGACTAGGTGTACTGAAGCTTTCTTT. As protein: CAAQTRCTEAFF.